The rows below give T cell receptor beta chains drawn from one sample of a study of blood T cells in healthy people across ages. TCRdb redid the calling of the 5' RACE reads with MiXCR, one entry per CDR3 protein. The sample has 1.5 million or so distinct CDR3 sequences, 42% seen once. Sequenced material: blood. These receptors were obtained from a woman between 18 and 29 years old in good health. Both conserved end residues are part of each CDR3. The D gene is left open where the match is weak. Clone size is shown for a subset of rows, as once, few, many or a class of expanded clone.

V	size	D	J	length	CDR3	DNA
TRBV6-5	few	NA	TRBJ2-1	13	CASSYDRYNEQFF	TGTGCCAGCAGTTACGACAGGTACAATGAGCAGTTCTTC
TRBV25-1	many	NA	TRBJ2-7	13	CASSALDEDEQYF	TGTGCCAGCAGTGCCCTGGACGAAGACGAGCAGTACTTC
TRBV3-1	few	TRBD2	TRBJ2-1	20	CASSNGFRVAGGTNYNEQFF	TGTGCCAGCAGCAATGGCTTTCGCGTAGCGGGGGGGACAAATTACAATGAGCAGTTCTTC
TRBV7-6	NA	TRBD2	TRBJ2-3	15	CASSPGGGGGDTQYF	TGTGCCAGCAGCCCCGGCGGCGGGGGGGGCGATACGCAGTATTTT
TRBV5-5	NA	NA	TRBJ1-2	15	CASSYGTPSGMGYTF	TGTGCCAGCAGCTACGGGACACCCTCCGGGATGGGCTACACCTTC
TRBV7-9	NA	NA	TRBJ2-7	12	CASSRRVHEQYF	TGTGCCAGCAGCCGCAGGGTCCACGAGCAGTACTTC
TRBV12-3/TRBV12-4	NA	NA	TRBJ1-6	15	CASRSGFSYNSPLHF	TGTGCCAGCAGATCAGGCTTCTCCTATAATTCACCCCTCCACTTT
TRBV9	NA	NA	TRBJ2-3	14	CASSAYVVADTQYF	TGTGCCAGCAGCGCCTACGTTGTGGCGGATACGCAGTATTTT
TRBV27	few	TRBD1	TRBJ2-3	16	CASSLGWDRASDTQYF	TGTGCCAGCAGTTTGGGTTGGGACAGGGCGTCGGATACGCAGTATTTT
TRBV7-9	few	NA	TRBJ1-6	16	CASSLRGGGRNSPLHF	TGTGCCAGCAGCCTTCGGGGAGGAGGGCGGAATTCACCCCTCCACTTT
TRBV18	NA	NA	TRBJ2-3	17	CASSPPVETKPTDTQYF	TGTGCCAGCTCACCACCGGTGGAGACAAAACCGACAGATACGCAGTATTTT
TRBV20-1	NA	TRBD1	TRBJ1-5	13	CSAGRTGGQPQHF	TGCAGTGCAGGCCGGACAGGGGGCCAGCCCCAGCATTTT
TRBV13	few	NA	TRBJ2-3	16	CASSLGGIMSTDTQYF	TGTGCCAGCAGCCTCGGGGGTATCATGTCCACAGATACGCAGTATTTT
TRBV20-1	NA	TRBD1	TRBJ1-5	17	CSALVPGQGASNQPQHF	TGCAGTGCCCTCGTCCCGGGACAGGGGGCTAGCAATCAGCCCCAGCATTTT
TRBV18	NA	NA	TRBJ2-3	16	CASSPAFGPRIDTQYF	TGTGCCAGCTCACCCGCGTTCGGTCCCCGCATAGATACGCAGTATTTT
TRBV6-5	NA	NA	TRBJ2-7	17	CASSYSSRAATAYEQYF	TGTGCCAGCAGTTACTCGAGTAGGGCAGCGACAGCCTACGAGCAGTACTTC
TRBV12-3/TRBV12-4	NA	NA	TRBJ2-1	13	CASSYGTANEQFF	TGTGCCAGCAGTTACGGGACCGCCAATGAGCAGTTCTTC
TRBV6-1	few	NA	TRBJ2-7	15	CASSHRDTGSYEQYF	TGTGCCAGCAGTCACCGGGACACCGGCTCCTACGAGCAGTACTTC
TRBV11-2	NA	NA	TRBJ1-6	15	CASSFGGRGNSPLHF	TGTGCCAGCAGCTTCGGGGGGCGGGGTAATTCACCCCTCCACTTT
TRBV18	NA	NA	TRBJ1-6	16	CASSPPGTGSNSPLHF	TGTGCCAGCTCACCACCCGGAACAGGTTCTAATTCACCCCTCCACTTT
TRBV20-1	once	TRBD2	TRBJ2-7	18	CSARAAMGLADSPYEQYF	TGCAGTGCTAGGGCCGCGATGGGACTAGCGGACTCCCCCTACGAGCAGTACTTC
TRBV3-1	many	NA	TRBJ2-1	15	CASSQSSGPGYEQFF	TGTGCCAGCAGCCAATCCAGCGGCCCAGGCTATGAGCAGTTCTTC
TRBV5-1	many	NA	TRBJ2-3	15	CASNRGDSFTDTQYF	TGCGCCAGCAACCGGGGAGACTCGTTCACAGATACGCAGTATTTT
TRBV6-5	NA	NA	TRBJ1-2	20	CASSYNRAPRNSSRNYGYTF	TGTGCCAGCAGTTACAACAGGGCGCCCCGCAACAGCAGCAGAAACTATGGCTACACCTTC
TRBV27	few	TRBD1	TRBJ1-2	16	CASSLDRDRANYGYTF	TGTGCCAGCAGTTTAGACAGGGATCGAGCTAACTATGGCTACACCTTC
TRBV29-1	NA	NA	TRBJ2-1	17	CSVESGRQPRSYNEQFF	TGCAGCGTTGAATCGGGGAGACAGCCCCGCTCCTACAATGAGCAGTTCTTC
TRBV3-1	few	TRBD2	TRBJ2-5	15	CASSQEGSSGREQYF	TGTGCCAGCAGCCAAGAGGGGTCTAGCGGGAGGGAGCAGTACTTC
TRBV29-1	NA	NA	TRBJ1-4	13	CSVWGGGGEKLFF	TGCAGCGTGTGGGGGGGCGGCGGGGAAAAACTGTTTTTT
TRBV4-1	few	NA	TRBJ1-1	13	CASSQGGVTEAFF	TGCGCCAGCAGCCAAGGGGGGGTTACTGAAGCTTTCTTT